The sequence of this T cell receptor beta chain was determined in a study of cytomegalovirus exposure and HLA in healthy donors. Study-wide points: In a later analysis, across HLA loci, associated TCR counts were highest for DRB1, lowest for HLA-C. Usually a TCR sequence was rare, but some public TCRs were found in many donors. In vitro confirmation showed three CMV-associated chains to be CMV antigen specific.

This clone was counted ten times or more. What it recognizes is unknown. In the PCR, 60 Vbeta and 13 Jbeta primers were used. In the source study's methods: The count from a later analysis was 60 million to 85 million unique TCR beta chains, some 11 million of them shared. Clones were read by immunoSEQ multiplex PCR, and TCRdb kept only the in-frame ones, dropping some. Clonal size and the V and J genes are those of that table, whereas D and trimming came from the DNA. The sample records around 150,000 clones, approximately 64% being singletons. This TCR came from a woman between 40 and 50 years old in good health and CMV-seronegative. The sequenced sample consisted of PBMCs.

CDR3 in DNA: TGTGCCAGCAAGAGAGGGGGAGAGGAAAAACTGTTTTTT. Its translation: CASKRGGEEKLFF. This rearrangement joins TRBV6-1 to TRBJ1-4; maybe TRBD1 (6 bases). The CDR3 has 13 residues. Trimming stripped 7 bases from V and 8 bases from J, with 14 bases between. Germline V gene sequence: CDR1 MNHNS, CDR2 SASEGT.